The 29 T cell receptor beta chains presented below share a single source sample, sequenced in a study of blood T cell repertoires in COVID-19. Generated by immunoSEQ multiplex PCR, the TCRdb table keeps only in-frame clones and is missing some. This sample has 110,000 to 150,000 clones, with about four fifths found just once. Sequenced material: peripheral blood. The receptors stem from a human donor in a cohort sampled during active COVID-19.

This chain connects TRBV7-2 to TRBJ2-1, with 9 bases fitting TRBD2. The CDR3 loop spans 16 amino acids. The V and J ends lost 0 bases and 5 bases, in that order; junction bases with no gene match: 5. The V gene's germline CDR1 is SGHTA and CDR2 FQGNSA. This chain's CDR3 is CASSLAMAGGDNEQFF. The DNA of the CDR3 is TGTGCCAGCAGCTTAGCTATGGCGGGAGGGGACAATGAGCAGTTCTTC.

This clone came up a few times. V and J are TRBV4-1 and TRBJ2-7; no firm D call. CDR1 is MGHRA and CDR2 is YSYEKL in the germline V gene. The CDR3 covers 13 residues. V lost 3 bases to trimming and J lost 3 bases, with 9 bases between them. CDR3 protein: CASSQENGYEQYF. CDR3 sequence (DNA): TGCGCCAGCAGCCAGGAGAACGGCTACGAGCAGTACTTC.

The CDR3 sequence: CASHRGQVNTEAFF. The CDR3 DNA follows: TGTGCCAGTCATCGGGGACAGGTAAACACTGAAGCTTTCTTT. This chain connects TRBV19 to TRBJ1-1, with 8 nucleotides matching TRBD1. Germline V gene lookup returns CDR1 LNHDA and CDR2 SQIVND (reference sequence). With 8 bases clipped from V and 2 bases from J, the junction kept 7 bases outside the gene matches. The CDR3 has 14 amino acids.

The V and J genes are TRBV10-3 and TRBJ2-2; 12 nucleotides match TRBD1. The CDR3 length is 16 residues. V trimming: 7 bases; J trimming: 4 bases; junction bases outside the gene matches: 7. Germline loops: CDR1 ENHRY, CDR2 SYGVKD. This CDR3 is CAINAGTGGGTGELFF. CDR3 nucleotide sequence: TGTGCCATCAATGCCGGGACAGGGGGCGGCACCGGGGAGCTGTTTTTT.

The chain joins TRBV19 to TRBJ1-5; 8 bases align to TRBD1. The V and J ends lost 1 base and 7 bases, in that order; junction bases with no gene match: 18. The length of the CDR3 is 19 residues. Germline CDR1 reads LNHDA; CDR2 reads SQIVND (reference sequence). This CDR3 is CASSIGGLTTPGQAQPQHF. CDR3 coding DNA: TGTGCCAGTAGTATAGGGGGCCTTACTACCCCGGGACAGGCCCAGCCCCAGCATTTT. Full variable domain (outside the CDR3, taken from reference TRBV19 and TRBJ1-5): DGGITQSPKYLFRKEGQNVTLSCEQNLNHDAMYWYRQDPGQGLRLIYYSQIVNDFQKGDIAEGYSVSREKKESFPLTVTSAQKNPTAFYLCASSIGGLTTPGQAQPQHFGDGTRLSIL.

This sequence joins TRBV19 and TRBJ2-7, with TRBD2 matching over 7 bases. Looked up from germline, CDR1 is LNHDA and CDR2 is SQIVND (reference sequence). The CDR3 is 16 amino acids. V was pared by 4 bases and J by 2 bases, with 11 bases of the junction left unmatched. The CDR3 bases are TGTGCCAGTAGTAGAGGTGGGCTAGCGGTGACCTACGAGCAGTACTTC. Translating it yields CASSRGGLAVTYEQYF.

The DNA of the CDR3 is TGTGCCAGCAGCTTAGAGGACAGGCCTAACTATGGCTACACCTTC. It translates to CASSLEDRPNYGYTF. The V and J genes are TRBV7-9 and TRBJ1-2, with 7 bases that match TRBD1. The V gene end was trimmed by 1 base and the J gene end by 0 bases; junction bases not matched to a gene: 2. The germline CDR1 and CDR2 sequences are SEHNR and FQNEAQ (reference sequence). There are 15 residues in the CDR3.

This sequence joins TRBV28 and TRBJ2-7; the match to TRBD2 covers 9 bases. V was pared by 0 bases and J by 2 bases, with 2 bases of the junction left unmatched. Per the germline V gene, CDR1 is MDHEN and CDR2 is SYDVKM. The CDR3 sequence is 15 residues long. The CDR3 DNA reads as TGTGCCAGCAGTTTATGGCTAGCGGGGACCTACGAGCAGTACTTC. This translates into CASSLWLAGTYEQYF.

This clone was seen a single time. This chain connects TRBV7-6 to TRBJ1-2; possible D gene TRBD1, 5 bases. The length of the CDR3 is 14 residues. V lost 5 bases, J lost 2 bases, and 12 bases lay in between. Germline V lookup: CDR1 SGHVS, CDR2 FNYEAQ. The CDR3 sequence is CASSPARANYGYTF. The CDR3 nucleotides read TGTGCCAGCAGCCCGGCCAGGGCGAACTATGGCTACACCTTC.

The rearrangement joins TRBV27 to TRBJ2-7; 12 bases are a match to TRBD1. Germline V CDR1 and CDR2: MNHEY, SMNVEV (reference sequence). This CDR3 is built from 18 residues. V lost 3 bases and J lost 1; bases outside the gene matches: 10. CDR3 amino acids: CASSFLNGGQGASYEQYF. The CDR3 bases are TGTGCCAGCAGTTTTCTAAACGGGGGACAGGGGGCTTCCTACGAGCAGTACTTC.

The J gene is TRBJ1-3, the V gene TRBV6-1; weak D call: TRBD1 (6 bases). CDR3 length: 16 amino acids. Trimming cost V 1 base and J 2 bases, with 12 bases left between them. The germline CDR1 and CDR2 sequences are MNHNS and SASEGT. CDR3 in DNA: TGTGCCAGCAGTGAAGGGGGGCGCATAACTGGAAACACCATATATTTT. Its translation is CASSEGGRITGNTIYF.

This clone was detected once. V is TRBV28 and J is TRBJ1-3; 7 bases are a match to TRBD1. The CDR3 spans 15 residues. V shed 8 bases and J 0 bases; nucleotides not matched to a gene: 7. Germline V gene data show CDR1 as MDHEN and CDR2 as SYDVKM. The CDR3 sequence is CASGQDTRSGNTIYF. CDR3 coding DNA: TGTGCCAGCGGACAGGACACTCGCTCTGGAAACACCATATATTTT.

The V call is TRBV28, the J call TRBJ2-5; TRBD2 is a possible D gene (5 bases). The CDR3 consists of 12 residues. Germline V gene lookup returns CDR1 MDHEN and CDR2 SYDVKM. V gave up 7 bases and J gave up 7 bases, with 13 bases separating them. CDR3 in amino acids: CASNGGSWTQYF. As DNA, the CDR3 is TGTGCCAGCAACGGCGGGTCGTGGACCCAGTACTTC.

The chain carries TRBV27 and TRBJ1-5; no definite D call. Germline CDR1 is MNHEY and CDR2 is SMNVEV (reference sequence). The ends were cut back, 5 bases at V and 4 bases at J, with 9 bases in the middle. The CDR3 length is 13 residues. CDR3 DNA sequence: TGTGCCAGCAGTCTCCTCCCTAATCAGCCCCAGCATTTT. Amino acids: CASSLLPNQPQHF.

The chain joins TRBV5-4 to TRBJ2-5; perhaps TRBD1 as D (6 bases). V lost 5 bases and J lost 5, with 19 bases in between. There are 15 residues in the CDR3. Looked up from germline, CDR1 is SGHNT and CDR2 is YYREEE (reference sequence). The CDR3 here is CASSDGTRGGETQYF. The CDR3 DNA reads TGTGCCAGCAGTGACGGGACACGGGGCGGGGAGACCCAGTACTTC.

This chain connects TRBV7-2 to TRBJ1-2; 9 nucleotides align to TRBD1. The J segment lost 5 bases and the V segment lost 3 bases, leaving 4 bases of the junction unmatched. Per the germline V gene, CDR1 is SGHTA and CDR2 is FQGNSA. CDR3 length: 14 residues. The CDR3 DNA reads TGTGCCAGCAGCTTTGGGACAGGGCTGTATGGCTACACCTTC. Translation: CASSFGTGLYGYTF.

On this clone itself: Other nucleotide sequences from this sample produce the same CDR3. The V and J genes are TRBV7-9 and TRBJ2-7; 9 bases map to TRBD1. J gave up 1 base and V 1 base, and 2 bases lay outside the gene matches. CDR3 length: 15 amino acids. Germline V gene data show CDR1 as SEHNR and CDR2 as FQNEAQ (reference sequence). The CDR3 DNA is TGTGCCAGCAGCTTAGTGGGACAGGGATCCTACGAGCAGTACTTC. It specifies CASSLVGQGSYEQYF.

This rearrangement joins TRBV5-6 to TRBJ2-1; possibly TRBD2 for D (5 bases). From germline, CDR1 is SGHDT and CDR2 YYEEEE. The CDR3 consists of 13 residues. With 1 base removed from V and 14 bases from J, the gap between germline ends came to 16 bases. Written as DNA, the CDR3 is TGTGCCAGCAGCTTGACCGAACCGGGGATTAAGTTCTTC. It translates to CASSLTEPGIKFF.

V and J are TRBV15 and TRBJ2-7, with TRBD1 identical over 8 bases. This CDR3 has 17 residues. From germline, CDR1 is LNHNV and CDR2 YYDKDF (reference sequence). V dropped 5 bases and J dropped 3; count of bases not matched to a gene: 15. CDR3 nucleotide sequence: TGTGCCACCAGCGGCGGACAGGGTCGGGGTGGACTCTACGAGCAGTACTTC. This codes for CATSGGQGRGGLYEQYF.

There are a few counts of this clone. The V call is TRBV13, the J call TRBJ1-1; no clear D. Between the trimmed V and J ends, which lost 2 bases and 10 bases, there was a span of 14 bases. There are 13 residues in the CDR3. CDR1 and CDR2 (germline): PRHDT, FYEKMQ (reference sequence). CDR3 nucleotides: TGTGCCAGCAGCTTACGGGGAGAGGACGGAGCTTTCTTT. Protein sequence: CASSLRGEDGAFF.

The genes are TRBV5-6 and TRBJ1-6; no clear D. V gave up 2 bases and J gave up 7 bases, with 10 bases separating them. The CDR3 has 14 residues. CDR1 and CDR2 from the germline V gene are SGHDT and YYEEEE. For the CDR3, the DNA is TGTGCCAGCAGCTTCAGATTTAGCAATTCACCCCTCCACTTT. Protein sequence: CASSFRFSNSPLHF.

Worth noting for this clone: The sample holds other DNA sequences that translate to the same CDR3. The chain recombines TRBV15 with TRBJ2-5; 8 positions match TRBD1. Germline V gene sequence: CDR1 LNHNV, CDR2 YYDKDF (reference sequence). V was pared by 3 bases and J by 5 bases, with 11 bases of the junction left unmatched. CDR3 length: 16 amino acids. This CDR3 reads CATSSSTGVFGETQYF. Here the CDR3 DNA reads TGTGCCACCAGCAGCTCGACAGGGGTATTTGGGGAGACCCAGTACTTC. The complete variable domain, with remaining parts taken from reference TRBV15 and TRBJ2-5, reads DAMVIQNPRYQVTQFGKPVTLSCSQTLNHNVMYWYQQKSSQAPKLLFHYYDKDFNNEADTPDNFQSRRPNTSFCFLDIRSPGLGDTAMYLCATSSSTGVFGETQYFGPGTRLLVL.

This rearrangement joins TRBV13 to TRBJ2-5, with TRBD2 matching over 10 bases. Germline-derived CDR1 and CDR2 are PRHDT and FYEKMQ (reference sequence). V dropped 2 bases and J dropped 5; count of bases not matched to a gene: 5. This CDR3 contains 15 residues. The CDR3 sequence is CASSLPSGSSETQYF. CDR3 nucleotides: TGTGCCAGCAGCTTACCTAGCGGGAGCAGTGAGACCCAGTACTTC.

This rearrangement joins TRBV28 to TRBJ2-5, with unresolved D. The CDR3 has 12 amino acids. The V end lost 5 bases, the J end lost 5 bases, and 9 bases lay between the germline ends. Germline V gene sequence: CDR1 MDHEN, CDR2 SYDVKM. In DNA, the CDR3 is TGTGCCAGCAGTCCTCTGAGGGAGACCCAGTACTTC. Protein product: CASSPLRETQYF.

This clone came up once. This sequence joins TRBV28 and TRBJ1-5; D is possibly TRBD1 (5 bases). Looked up from germline, CDR1 is MDHEN and CDR2 is SYDVKM. The CDR3 covers 14 residues. Between the trimmed V and J ends, which lost 3 bases and 8 bases, there was a span of 14 bases. The CDR3 region has the DNA TGTGCCAGCAGTTTTGCAGGGCTGTTGAAGCCCCAGCATTTT. It codes for CASSFAGLLKPQHF.

Of note for this clone: Other DNA sequences within the sample encode an identical CDR3. The chain carries TRBV5-1 and TRBJ1-1; TRBD1 aligns across 7 bases. J was trimmed by 4 bases and V by 0 bases; bases with no gene match: 3. The CDR3 spans 14 residues. Germline lookup yields CDR1 SGHRS and CDR2 YFSETQ. CDR3 loop: CASSLAGGGTEAFF. CDR3 bases: TGCGCCAGCAGCTTGGCAGGGGGAGGCACTGAAGCTTTCTTT.

The V call is TRBV7-9, the J call TRBJ2-7; 11 bases line up with TRBD2. The CDR3 runs 14 residues. Germline CDR1 is SEHNR and CDR2 is FQNEAQ (reference sequence). V gave up 4 bases and J gave up 3 bases; unmatched junction bases: 2. The CDR3 bases are TGTGCCAGCAGCTATAGCGGGAGGGACTACGAGCAGTACTTC. Translation: CASSYSGRDYEQYF.

This clone was detected only a few times. The J gene is TRBJ1-2, the V gene TRBV11-3; D is ambiguous. The V end lost 7 bases, the J end lost 7 bases, and 10 bases lay between the germline ends. The length of the CDR3 is 11 residues. Per the germline V gene, CDR1 is SGHNT and CDR2 is YENEEA. The CDR3 coding sequence is TGTGCCAGCATAGGAGGAGTTGGCTACACCTTC. Translating it yields CASIGGVGYTF.

A single count supports this clone. This rearrangement joins TRBV7-3 to TRBJ2-7; a possible D gene is TRBD2 (6 bases). Germline lookup yields CDR1 SGHTA and CDR2 FQGTGA. The germline V and J ends were trimmed by 9 bases and 7 bases, with 19 bases remaining between them. CDR3 length: 13 amino acids. DNA for the CDR3: TGTGCCAGGATTAGGGACTGGGATGAAGAGCAGTACTTC. Its translation is CARIRDWDEEQYF.